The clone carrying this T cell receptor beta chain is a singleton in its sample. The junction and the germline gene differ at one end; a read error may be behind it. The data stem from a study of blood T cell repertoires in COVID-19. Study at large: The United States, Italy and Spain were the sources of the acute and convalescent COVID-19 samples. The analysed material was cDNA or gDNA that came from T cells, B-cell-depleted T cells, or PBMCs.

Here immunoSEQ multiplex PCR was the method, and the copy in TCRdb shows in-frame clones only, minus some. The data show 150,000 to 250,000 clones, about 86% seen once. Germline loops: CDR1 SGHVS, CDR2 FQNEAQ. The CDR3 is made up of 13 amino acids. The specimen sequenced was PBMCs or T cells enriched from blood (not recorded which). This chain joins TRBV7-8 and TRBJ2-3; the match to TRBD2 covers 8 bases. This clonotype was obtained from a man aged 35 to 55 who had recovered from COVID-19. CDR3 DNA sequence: TGTGCCAGCACCGACGGGGTAGCGGGGCGCCGTCACTTT. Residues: CASTDGVAGRRHF.